This is a list of T cell receptor beta chains from one sample in a study of T-cell reconstitution after alpha-beta-depleted transplantation in children. TCRdb called the PCR reads again in MiXCR, with one record for every CDR3 protein. The sample lists under 350,000 distinct CDR3 sequences, 9.9% occurring once. The specimen comprised PBMCs from the stem cell graft donor, sampled from the stem cell graft. The source of these receptors is a human donor who donated a stem cell graft to a child with SCID. CDR3s include the opening cysteine and the closing phenylalanine or tryptophan.

V: TRBV6-4
CDR3: CASSDRGDTGELFF

V: TRBV24-1
CDR3: CATSDSEGYGYTF

V: TRBV10-3
CDR3: CAISPTLWSSYNSPLHF

V: TRBV14
CDR3: CASSQEVGGRNVLTF

V: TRBV12-3/TRBV12-4
CDR3: CASRAGLAGGDTQYF

V: TRBV6-1
CDR3: CASSRLAGVYNEQFF

V: TRBV9
CDR3: CASSSGEGRSPLHF

V: TRBV18
CDR3: CASSPKQGNTEAFF

V: TRBV3-1
CDR3: CASSQEGRILRTDTQYF

V: TRBV15
CDR3: CATSRDPTGEKLFF

V: TRBV5-1
CDR3: CASSLAEGNGDF

V: TRBV12-3/TRBV12-4
CDR3: CASSLVEENQPQHF

V: TRBV2
CDR3: CASSGTKGKNIQYF

V: TRBV20-1
CDR3: CSASLPSDQPQHF

V: TRBV7-2
CDR3: CASSLGGGAEAFF

V: TRBV5-1
CDR3: CASSPGTGTQYF

V: TRBV6-1
CDR3: CASSAGQGPDTQYF

V: TRBV20-1
CDR3: CSARTRLVSTDTQYF

V: TRBV7-9
CDR3: CASSLAELFF

V: TRBV6-6
CDR3: CASSYSNGGYTF

V: TRBV10-2
CDR3: CASSVRGGETQYF

V: TRBV12-3/TRBV12-4
CDR3: CASSLLAGAITGELFF

V: TRBV6-5
CDR3: CASSYGSGTYNEQFF

V: TRBV4-1
CDR3: CASSQPLGNTEAFF

V: TRBV29-1
CDR3: CSVVGSGYGYTF

V: TRBV5-1
CDR3: CASSPSWEETQYF

V: TRBV10-3
CDR3: CAARGGESPLKETQYF

V: TRBV5-1
CDR3: CASSPQAETGIVDEQYF

V: TRBV29-1
CDR3: CSGGGSGEAFF

V: TRBV11-2
CDR3: CASSLGGVRQPQHF

V: TRBV9
CDR3: CASSSGPEGNQPQHF

V: TRBV19
CDR3: CASSPRGFYEQYF

V: TRBV4-2
CDR3: CASSQRELGANTEAYF

V: TRBV5-5
CDR3: CASSLNGNNSPLHF

V: TRBV6-1
CDR3: CASSLEGGPNYGYTF

V: TRBV29-1
CDR3: CSVDHPDTQYF

V: TRBV4-1
CDR3: CASSLTRDSSYEQYF

V: TRBV5-1
CDR3: CASSLAAGLGYEQYF

V: TRBV5-1
CDR3: CASSLGAGDTQYF

V: TRBV6-5
CDR3: CASSPTQYF

V: TRBV7-8
CDR3: CASSFVQTSTDTQYF

V: TRBV5-1
CDR3: CASSGTGSVTGELFF

V: TRBV5-1
CDR3: CASSLIFSGGTNTGELFF

V: TRBV12-3/TRBV12-4
CDR3: CATDYPSRGSTDTQYF

V: TRBV9
CDR3: CASSVGGSPSDGYTF

V: TRBV20-1
CDR3: CSARPTDGGDEKLFF

V: TRBV18
CDR3: CASSPAVLDSNQPQHF

V: TRBV7-9
CDR3: CASSVTSGGPVEQFF

V: TRBV6-2/TRBV6-3
CDR3: CASLLGLLETGELFF

V: TRBV6-1
CDR3: CASTRVGTGELFF

V: TRBV20-1
CDR3: CSARGSLLSEAFF

V: TRBV28
CDR3: CASSTGTFETQYF

V: TRBV6-1
CDR3: CASSRGGQGSYEQYF

V: TRBV6-1
CDR3: CASSENRRGETQYF

V: TRBV7-9
CDR3: CASSPETGTPQHF

V: TRBV27
CDR3: CASSFARERSYEQYF

V: TRBV7-9
CDR3: CASSLQGATTEAFF

V: TRBV25-1
CDR3: CASTKGGGTEAFF

V: TRBV12-3/TRBV12-4
CDR3: CASSSGRTGNTEAFF